Listed here is a single T cell receptor (beta chain). Sequenced by immunoSEQ multiplex PCR; TCRdb stores in-frame clones only, minus some. The repertoire consists of 170,000 or so clones, with roughly 94% occurring once and the leading ten covering over 6.5%. This CDR3 has 15 amino acids. Trimming took 4 bases from V and 7 from J, leaving 14 bases between them. Germline loops: CDR1 LGHDT, CDR2 YNNKEL (reference sequence). The sample originates from a study of control samples from healthy donors and cancer patients. V is TRBV3-1 (or the pseudogene TRBV3-2) and J is TRBJ1-6; no clear D gene. The sequence was collected from a woman aged 40-49 years in good health. Sequencing was done on a sample of blood. The CDR3 coding sequence is TGTGCCAGCAGCCGCAAGAGGAGCCTCAATTCACCCCTCCACTTT. This codes for CASSRKRSLNSPLHF.